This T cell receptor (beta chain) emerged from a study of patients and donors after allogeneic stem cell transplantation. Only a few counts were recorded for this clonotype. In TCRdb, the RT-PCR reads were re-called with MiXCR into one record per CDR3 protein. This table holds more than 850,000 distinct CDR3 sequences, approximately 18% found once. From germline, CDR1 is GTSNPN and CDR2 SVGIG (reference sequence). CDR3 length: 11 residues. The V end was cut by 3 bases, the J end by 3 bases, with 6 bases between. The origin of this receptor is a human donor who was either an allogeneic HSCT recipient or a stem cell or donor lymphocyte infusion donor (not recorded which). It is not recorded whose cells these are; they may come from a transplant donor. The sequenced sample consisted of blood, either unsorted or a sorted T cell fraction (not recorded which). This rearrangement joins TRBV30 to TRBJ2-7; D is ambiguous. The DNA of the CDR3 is TGTGCCTGGAGGCAGGACTACGAGCAGTACTTC. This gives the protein CAWRQDYEQYF.